The entry below gives a single TCR beta chain sequence along with its context. This clone has a single count. No antigen is known for it. Base qualities are not at hand, and no much larger clone is one base apart. This record comes from a study of shared clonotypes between healthy human individuals (dated by TCRdb to 2018 to 2020). About the investigation overall: Three men and two women, aged 18 to 49 years, made up the cohort. To estimate repertoire size and how much clonotypes are shared between individuals, the study performed deep sequencing of blood TCR repertoires from a few healthy adults. For each donor, three plates each were used for CD4 naive and CD4 memory, two plates were used for CD8 naive, and one plate was used for CD8 memory. Leukapheresis yielded between about 0.8 and 8.9 billion PBMCs per donor. Libraries were prepared and TCR repertoires were sequenced by different laboratories using diverse techniques, in order to increase sequencing depth and limit assay-specific biases. Study-wide conclusions, independent of this receptor: Only blood was sampled, and tissue TCR repertoires likely differ from those in blood. The genetic and exposure-history diversity represented was limited by the small number of donors. Even with the large sequencing depth, rarefaction of the sorted-subset datasets indicated that sequencing was incomplete. Across a handful of donors, approximately 5% of naive CD4, roughly 3.3% of naive CD8, around 2.1% of memory CD4, and about 0.44% of memory CD8 clonotypes were shared. Compared with non-shared clonotypes, clonotypes shared by all four sorted-subset donors had higher generation probabilities. Larger estimated clonotype richness was generally found for naive subsets than for memory subsets. Pairwise subsampling led to the expectation that sequencing depth would affect the degree of clonotype sharing among donors.

Healthy HIV-negative adults with no recently reported acute infections or vaccinations were included as donors. Only Caucasian adults living in Nashville, Tennessee, USA were represented among the donors. CD4+ T cells were enriched by magnetic negative selection, after which naive cells were positively selected on CD45RA and the negative fraction was taken as the memory subset. After blood collection by leukapheresis, PBMCs were isolated using Ficoll-Histopaque density gradient centrifugation and then cryopreserved in the vapor phase of liquid nitrogen. Purity and quantity of every magnetically sorted T cell population were checked by analytical flow cytometry. From each sorted fraction, genomic DNA was isolated and quantified by UV absorbance on a Nanodrop 2000c. The CDR3 holds 12 amino acids from the cysteine to the phenylalanine. The sequence is cut down to CDR3 DNA, 36 bases in frame from base 1. Based on the germline V gene, the CDR1 and CDR2 sequences are MDHEN and SYDVKM. V lost 5 bases and J lost 9 bases, and the count of bases not matched to a germline gene is 4.

Using the deep immunoSEQ assay, multiplex PCR amplified TCR CDR3 regions from genomic DNA. Extracted genomic DNA from each cell subset was spread evenly across all wells of several immunoSEQ 96-well plates, with each plate serving as a replicate. For sorted subsets, each replicate PCR was loaded with 200 ng genomic DNA, equivalent to about 33,000 T cell genomes. Purified libraries were quantified with a Qubit 3.0 fluorometer, sized on a Bioanalyzer 2100, and re-quantified with the KAPA Library Quantification kit. Every immunoSEQ 96-well plate was sequenced on a separate single-read 150-cycle Illumina NextSeq 550 flow cell. The published analysis was carried out like this. Because the immunoSEQ output included only junctional sequences and no quality scores, the filtering could not be the same as the filtering used for full-length reads. Sequences were annotated with PyIR, a Python wrapper for IgBLAST v1.9, using IMGT germline references to assign V/J genes and CDR3. Reads were filtered out if the reads had weak V/J assignments (E-value above 1e-6), no CDR3, stop codons, out-of-frame junctions, or ambiguous translated residues. V3J clonotypes were defined as sequences sharing an identical inferred V gene, J gene, and CDR3 amino acid sequence. The percentage overlap between two repertoires was calculated by dividing the number of shared unique clonotypes by the size of the smaller repertoire. Three approaches were used to assess repertoire richness: RTK rarefaction, the Chao1 estimator, and Recon v2.1 estimates of unobserved clonotypes. For all TCRbeta clonotypes obtained by the gDNA method from four donors, generation probabilities were computed with OLGA. TCRdb mirrors the immuneACCESS table, restricted to in-frame sequences. Some clones are absent from its copies; in checked studies, under half trace to an unresolved V gene, and the reason for the others is unknown. The V and J calls and clone size come from that table; D and trimming were worked out from the DNA. The sample includes approximately 530,000 clones, with around 95% observed a single time. The ten largest clonotypes hold 0.064% of the sample.

Sequences were obtained from naive CD4+ T cells sorted from blood. The cell subset or site label on this specimen signifies: CD45RA+ positively selected. This receptor was obtained from a woman aged 25 to 39 in good health. The rearranged segments are TRBV28 and TRBJ1-5, with 7 bases aligning to TRBD1. The DNA reads as follows: TGTGCCAGCAGTCAGGGGGTTCGGCCCCAGCATTTT. This translates into CASSQGVRPQHF. The CDR3 plus the reference TRBV28 and TRBJ1-5 genes for the other parts give the full variable domain: DVKVTQSSRYLVKRTGEKVFLECVQDMDHENMFWYRQDPGLGLRLIYFSYDVKMKEKGDIPEGYSVSREKKERFSLILESASTNQTSMYLCASSQGVRPQHFGDGTRLSIL.